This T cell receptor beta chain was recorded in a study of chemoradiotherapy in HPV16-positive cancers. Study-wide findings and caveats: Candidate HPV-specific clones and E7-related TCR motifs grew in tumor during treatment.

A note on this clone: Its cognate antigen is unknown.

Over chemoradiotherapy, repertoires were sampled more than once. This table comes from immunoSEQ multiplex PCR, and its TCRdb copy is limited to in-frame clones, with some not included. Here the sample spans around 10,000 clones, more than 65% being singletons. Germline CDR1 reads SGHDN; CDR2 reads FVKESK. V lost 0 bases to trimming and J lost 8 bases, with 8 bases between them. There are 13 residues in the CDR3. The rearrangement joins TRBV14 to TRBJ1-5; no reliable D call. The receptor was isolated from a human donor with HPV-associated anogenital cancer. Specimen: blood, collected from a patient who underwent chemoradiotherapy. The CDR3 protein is CASSQDPGKPQHF. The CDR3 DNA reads TGTGCCAGCAGCCAAGACCCCGGTAAGCCCCAGCATTTT.